The text below deals with one T cell receptor beta chain. In its sample, this clonotype was seen many times. The antigen this receptor binds is unknown. Base qualities are not provided; no much larger clone lies one nucleotide away. The time point label here, explained by the study, means: newly diagnosed GD, antithyroid drugs for less than 3 months. For both TCR sequencing and RNA sequencing, RNA was extracted from PBMCs in TRIzol. The diagnosis of Graves' disease was made according to American Thyroid Association guidelines. Patients were recruited from an endocrinology department in Xi'an, China. Each patient gave about 10 milliliters of peripheral blood, collected in an EDTA anticoagulant tube. Ficoll Paque Plus density gradient separation was used to isolate PBMCs, and no additional T cell sorting was done. An Agilent 2100 Bioanalyzer and agarose gel were used to assess RNA quality, and a NanoDrop 2000 was used to measure RNA concentration.

This record belongs to a study of regulatory T cells in long-lasting Graves disease (dated by TCRdb to about 2021). Regarding the research as a whole: Newly diagnosed Graves' disease patients had taken antithyroid drugs for less than 3 months. This study used TCR sequencing and RNA sequencing of peripheral blood to compare persistent Graves' disease patients against newly diagnosed Graves' disease patients. The study was conducted in China and was registered as a clinical trial. TCR sequencing covered some 13 persistent and approximately 20 newly diagnosed Graves' disease patients, around 35 samples in total. General study outcomes and caveats: Sequencing and analysis were restricted to the TCR beta chain. Persistent Graves' disease patients showed lower TCR Shannon entropy and fewer highly expanded clones than newly diagnosed patients, suggesting clonal expansion. The authors acknowledged the small sample size as a limitation that may reduce accuracy. A larger number of public clonotypes was shared among persistent patients (over 2,500) than among newly diagnosed patients (approximately 1,000). Preferential use of TRBV28, TRBJ1-2 and TRBJ2-5 was observed in persistent disease, whereas TRBV20-1 and TRBJ2-1 were favored in newly diagnosed disease. Only peripheral blood was studied, because thyroid tissue, the primary lesion, was inaccessible.

The library was built by means of multiplex PCR. TCRdb names Illumina HiSeq 4000 as the instrument used. CDR3 regions were amplified by Arm-PCR with iRepertoire HTBI primers to construct TCR beta libraries. Gel purification was performed on PCR products prior to sequencing. In the paper's pipeline: A total of some 65 TRBV and 14 TRBJ segments were identified across samples and were used for gene usage analysis of CDR3 amino acid clonotypes. COPE and FqMerger were used to merge the filtered high-quality paired reads into contigs. BLAST was used to align contigs to the IMGT TRBV, TRBD and TRBJ reference genes, and CDR3 was defined following IMGT. Clonotypes above 0.1% frequency were classified as highly expanded clones. Shannon entropy served as the measure of repertoire diversity, while the Gini coefficient captured V-J evenness. Public clonotypes were defined as clonotypes shared by more than one individual. TCRdb reprocessed the public reads (quality trimming at Q25 with fastp, clone calling with MiXCR) and kept in-frame beta chains. Here each entry gathers all rows of one CDR3 protein and keeps the most common genes and DNA. Clone size and V and J calls follow TCRdb, not the original study. The sample records around 320,000 distinct CDR3 sequences, roughly a sixth of which are singletons. Around 27% of the sample is held by the ten biggest clonotypes.

The CDR3 goes from the cysteine to the phenylalanine over 17 residues. The CDR3 DNA has 51 bases and is translated from base 1. CDR1 SGHTA and CDR2 FQGNSA were looked up in the germline V gene. V gives up 1 base and J gives up 4 bases, and the segment between their germline ends measures 18 bases. These same data were also listed under a study on T cells in Graves' hyperthyroidism and ophthalmopathy. As noted in the second study: A patient counted as having stable Graves' hyperthyroidism if no progression to ophthalmopathy occurred over 18 months of follow-up. Hyperthyroidism patients were aged 18 to 65 years and newly diagnosed, with disease duration of less than 2 months. Patients with uncontrolled infections, other autoimmune diseases, pregnancy or lactation were excluded. Diagnoses were based on clinical symptoms, serum thyroxine and TRAb, thyroid ultrasound and orbital computed tomography. A first-round RT-PCR of the TCR CDR3 used the HTBI primer set with the Qiagen OneStep RT-PCR kit. Most expanded thyroid clonotypes (frequency above 0.001) were also detected in blood, a finding suggesting that blood repertoires may reflect thyroid immune responses. A model built on a 13 V-J signature distinguished ophthalmopathy from stable hyperthyroidism, reaching roughly 88% sensitivity and about 81% specificity in cross-validation and 80%/75% in testing. In validation, progression to ophthalmopathy was predicted by the model with about 70% sensitivity and just over 72% specificity, a median of approximately 6.5 months before onset. To identify TCR V-J signatures that set the groups apart, the researchers used a discovery cohort of about a hundred patients, made up of 40 to 45 with Graves' ophthalmopathy and about 60 with stable Graves' hyperthyroidism. Prospective prediction of ophthalmopathy was tested in an independent validation cohort of about 19 hyperthyroidism patients and 17 patients who later progressed to ophthalmopathy. The roughly 100 discovery patients were randomly divided into training and test sets at a 7:3 ratio. Thyroid tissue and blood T-cell repertoires from about six Graves' hyperthyroidism patients were also compared in the study. Once sampling was done, hyperthyroidism patients were given methimazole at a starting dose of 30 mg daily, whereas ophthalmopathy patients were given high-dose intravenous methylprednisolone. The libraries were constructed in a second round of multiplex PCR and then size-selected and purified. Sequencing of the libraries was done on an Illumina HiSeq2000 using paired-end 100 bp reads. SOAPnuke was used to process the raw data, with reads discarded if the reads contained adapters or uncalled bases, had a mean Phred below 15, or lacked an exact constant-primer or identifier match. High-quality paired reads were merged with COPE v1.2.5, and unique nucleotide sequences were defined as clonotypes. MiTCR v1.1 was used to align the clonotypes against IMGT TRBV, TRBD and TRBJ reference segments. The analysis included only V-J combinations with a frequency above 0.0001, which together covered around 99% of the repertoires. A TCS score was defined as the ratio between F50 (clonal expansion) and ExV (chaos), using BLOSUM62-based TCRdist between CDR3 peptides within each V-J. Welch's t-statistics and random forest reduced fewer than 550 V-J features to roughly 13, which were used in a naive Bayes classifier (R e1071). Sample size was not statistically predetermined, and blinding of investigators to group allocation was not performed. TCR Vbeta CDR3 sequencing of some 140 peripheral blood samples (43 ophthalmopathy, about 75 hyperthyroidism and approximately 17 progressor patients) is reported in the paper.

This material consisted of peripheral blood mononuclear cells (PBMCs), taken at new diagnosis, from a patient treated with antithyroid drugs. The rearranged segments are TRBV7-2 and TRBJ2-3; no confident D gene assignment can be made. The source of this sequence is a man aged 40-49 years with Graves disease. Donor details come from another sample of the same person, matched by shared clones. CDR3 protein: CASSLGYRTKGPDTQYF. The nucleotide sequence reads TGTGCCAGCAGCTTAGGTTACCGGACCAAGGGCCCAGATACGCAGTATTTT.